This T cell receptor beta chain is drawn from a study of blood T cell repertoires in COVID-19. Across the study: Acute and convalescent COVID-19 specimens originated in the United States, Italy and Spain. PBMCs, B-cell-depleted T cells, or T cells were the source of the cDNA or gDNA that made up the material.

J gave up 5 bases and V 0 bases, and 1 base lay outside the gene matches. CDR3 length: 14 amino acids. Germline V gene data show CDR1 as LGHDT and CDR2 as YNNKEL (reference sequence). Study processing details: Estimation of nucleated cell counts relied on the amplification of reference gene primers. The repertoire was sequenced with immunoSEQ multiplex PCR; TCRdb's copy has only in-frame clones and lacks some. The V and J calls and clone size come from that table; D and trimming were worked out from the DNA. Of about 280,000 clones in the sample, roughly nine tenths were seen once. This sequence joins TRBV3-1 (or the pseudogene TRBV3-2) and TRBJ1-3, with 7 bases aligning to TRBD1. The sequence was obtained from a middle-aged woman who had recovered from COVID-19. Source material: peripheral blood. The CDR3 DNA is TGTGCCAGCAGCCAAGAGGGACAGCGAAACACCATATATTTT. Its translation is CASSQEGQRNTIYF.